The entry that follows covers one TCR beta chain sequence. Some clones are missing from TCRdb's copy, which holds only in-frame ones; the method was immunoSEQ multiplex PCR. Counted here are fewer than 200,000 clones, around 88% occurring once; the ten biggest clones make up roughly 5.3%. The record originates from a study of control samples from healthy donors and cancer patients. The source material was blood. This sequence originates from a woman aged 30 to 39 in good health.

In DNA form, the CDR3 reads TGCAGTGCTCCGGACATCTCGCGGGCTTTCTTT. It specifies CSAPDISRAFF. The V and J genes are TRBV20-1 and TRBJ1-1; weak D call: TRBD1 (5 bases). CDR3 length: 11 residues. The V end was cut by 5 bases, the J end by 11 bases, with 15 bases between. The germline gives CDR1 DFQATT, CDR2 SNEGSKA (reference sequence).